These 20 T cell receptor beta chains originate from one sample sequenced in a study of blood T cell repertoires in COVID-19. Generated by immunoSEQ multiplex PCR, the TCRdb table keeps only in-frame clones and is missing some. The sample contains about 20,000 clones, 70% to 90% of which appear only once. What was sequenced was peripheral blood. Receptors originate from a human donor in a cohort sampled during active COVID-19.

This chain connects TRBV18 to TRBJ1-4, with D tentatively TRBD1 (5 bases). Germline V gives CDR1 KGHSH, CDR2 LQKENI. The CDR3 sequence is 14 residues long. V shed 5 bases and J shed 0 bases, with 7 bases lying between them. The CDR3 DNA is TGTGCCAGCTCAAGACAGTCAACTAATGAAAAACTGTTTTTT. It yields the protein CASSRQSTNEKLFF.

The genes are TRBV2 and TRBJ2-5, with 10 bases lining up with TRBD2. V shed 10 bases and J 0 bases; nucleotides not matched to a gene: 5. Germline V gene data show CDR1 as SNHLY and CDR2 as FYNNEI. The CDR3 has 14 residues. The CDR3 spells CANLAGGDQETQYF. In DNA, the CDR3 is TGTGCCAACTTAGCGGGAGGTGACCAAGAGACCCAGTACTTC.

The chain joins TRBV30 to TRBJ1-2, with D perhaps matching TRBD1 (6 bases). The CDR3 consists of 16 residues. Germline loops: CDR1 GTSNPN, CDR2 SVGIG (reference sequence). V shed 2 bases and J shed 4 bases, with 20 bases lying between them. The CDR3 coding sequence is TGTGCCTGGAGTCGGCCGGGGAGGGGGGATTTCTATGGCTACACCTTC. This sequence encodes CAWSRPGRGDFYGYTF.

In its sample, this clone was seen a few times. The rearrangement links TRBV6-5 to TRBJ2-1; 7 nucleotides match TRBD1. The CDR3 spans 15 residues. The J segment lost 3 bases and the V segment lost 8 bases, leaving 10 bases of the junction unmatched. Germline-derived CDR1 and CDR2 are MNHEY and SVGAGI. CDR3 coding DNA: TGTGCCAGCGTTGAGGGGGACAGCGACTACAATGAGCAGTTCTTC. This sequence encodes CASVEGDSDYNEQFF.

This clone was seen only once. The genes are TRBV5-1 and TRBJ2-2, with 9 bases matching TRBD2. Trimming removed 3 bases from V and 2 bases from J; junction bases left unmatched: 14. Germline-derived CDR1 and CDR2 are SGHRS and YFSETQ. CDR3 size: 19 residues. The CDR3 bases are TGCGCCAGCAGCTGGGGCGGACTAGCGAGAGGAGGCAACACCGGGGAGCTGTTTTTT. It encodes CASSWGGLARGGNTGELFF.

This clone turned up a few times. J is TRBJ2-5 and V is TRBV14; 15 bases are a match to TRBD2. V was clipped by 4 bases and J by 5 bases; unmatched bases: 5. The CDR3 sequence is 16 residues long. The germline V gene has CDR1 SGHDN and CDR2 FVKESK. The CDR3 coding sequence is TGTGCCAGCAGCCGGACTAGCGGGAGGGCCTGGGAGACCCAGTACTTC. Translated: CASSRTSGRAWETQYF.

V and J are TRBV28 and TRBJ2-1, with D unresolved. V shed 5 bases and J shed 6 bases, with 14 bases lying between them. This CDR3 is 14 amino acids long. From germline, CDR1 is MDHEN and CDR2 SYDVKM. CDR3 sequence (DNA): TGTGCCAGCAGTCAGGCAGCCATCCGCAATGAGCAGTTCTTC. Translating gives CASSQAAIRNEQFF.

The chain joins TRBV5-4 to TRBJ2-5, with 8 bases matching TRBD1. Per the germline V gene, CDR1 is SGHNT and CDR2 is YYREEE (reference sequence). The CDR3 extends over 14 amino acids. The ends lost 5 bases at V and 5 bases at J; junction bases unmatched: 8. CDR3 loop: CASRARGLGETQYF. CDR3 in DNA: TGTGCCAGCAGGGCCAGGGGGCTAGGGGAGACCCAGTACTTC. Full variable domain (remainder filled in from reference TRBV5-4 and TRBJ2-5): ETGVTQSPTHLIKTRGQQVTLRCSSQSGHNTVSWYQQALGQGPQFIFQYYREEENGRGNFPPRFSGLQFPNYSSELNVNALELDDSALYLCASRARGLGETQYFGPGTRLLVL.

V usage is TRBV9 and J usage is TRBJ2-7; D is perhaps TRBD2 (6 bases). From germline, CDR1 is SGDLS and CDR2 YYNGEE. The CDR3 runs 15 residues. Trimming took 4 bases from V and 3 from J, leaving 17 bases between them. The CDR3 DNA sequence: TGTGCCAGCAGCCCCGCGGCGGGGAGTTACTACGAGCAGTACTTC. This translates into CASSPAAGSYYEQYF.

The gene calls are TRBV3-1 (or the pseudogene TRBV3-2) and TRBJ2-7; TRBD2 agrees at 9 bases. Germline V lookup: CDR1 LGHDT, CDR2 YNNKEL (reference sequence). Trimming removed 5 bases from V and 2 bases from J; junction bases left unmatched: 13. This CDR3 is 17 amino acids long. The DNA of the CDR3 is TGTGCCAGCAGCTTCTCACTCCGACTAGCGGTTGCCTACGAGCAGTACTTC. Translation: CASSFSLRLAVAYEQYF.

The CDR3 spells CASSVDRATTNEKLFF. The CDR3 DNA follows: TGTGCCAGCAGCGTGGACAGGGCCACAACTAATGAAAAACTGTTTTTT. The rearrangement joins TRBV5-4 to TRBJ1-4; 8 bases are a match to TRBD1. V gave up 4 bases and J gave up 0 bases; unmatched junction bases: 5. Germline CDR1 reads SGHNT; CDR2 reads YYREEE (reference sequence). There are 16 residues in the CDR3.

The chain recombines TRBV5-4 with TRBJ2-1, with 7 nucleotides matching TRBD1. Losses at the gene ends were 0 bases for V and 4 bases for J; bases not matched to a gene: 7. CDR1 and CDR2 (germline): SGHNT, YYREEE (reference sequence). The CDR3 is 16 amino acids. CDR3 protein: CASSLEGAPGYNEQFF. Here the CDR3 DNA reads TGTGCCAGCAGCTTGGAGGGGGCCCCCGGTTACAATGAGCAGTTCTTC.

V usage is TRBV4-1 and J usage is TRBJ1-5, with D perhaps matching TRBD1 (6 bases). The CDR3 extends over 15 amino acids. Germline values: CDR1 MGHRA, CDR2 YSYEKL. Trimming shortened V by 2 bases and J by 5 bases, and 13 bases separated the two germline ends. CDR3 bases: TGCGCCAGCAGCCAAACTGAACAGGGTTATCAGCCCCAGCATTTT. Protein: CASSQTEQGYQPQHF.

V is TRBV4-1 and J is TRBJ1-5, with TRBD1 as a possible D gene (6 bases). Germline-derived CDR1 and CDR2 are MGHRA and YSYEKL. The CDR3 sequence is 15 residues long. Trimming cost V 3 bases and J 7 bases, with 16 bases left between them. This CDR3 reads CASSQQGLGDQPQHF. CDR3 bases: TGCGCCAGCAGCCAGCAGGGGTTGGGGGACCAGCCCCAGCATTTT.

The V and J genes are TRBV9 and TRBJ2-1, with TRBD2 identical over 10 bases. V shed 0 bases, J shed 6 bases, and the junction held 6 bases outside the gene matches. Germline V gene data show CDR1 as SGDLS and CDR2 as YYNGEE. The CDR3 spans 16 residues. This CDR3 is CASSVEVLAGGNEQFF. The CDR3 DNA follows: TGTGCCAGCAGCGTAGAGGTCTTAGCGGGAGGCAATGAGCAGTTCTTC.

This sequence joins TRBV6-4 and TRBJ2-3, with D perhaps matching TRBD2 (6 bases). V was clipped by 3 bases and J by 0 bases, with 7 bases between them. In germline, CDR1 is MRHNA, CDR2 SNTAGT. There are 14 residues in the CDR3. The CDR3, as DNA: TGTGCCAGCAGTGAGCGGGGTAGCACAGATACGCAGTATTTT. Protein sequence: CASSERGSTDTQYF.

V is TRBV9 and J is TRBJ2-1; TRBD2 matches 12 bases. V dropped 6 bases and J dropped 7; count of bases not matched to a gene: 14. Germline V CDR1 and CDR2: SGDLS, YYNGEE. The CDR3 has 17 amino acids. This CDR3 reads CASTPTSGSLQGNEQFF. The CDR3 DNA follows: TGTGCCAGCACCCCGACTAGCGGGAGCCTCCAAGGGAATGAGCAGTTCTTC.

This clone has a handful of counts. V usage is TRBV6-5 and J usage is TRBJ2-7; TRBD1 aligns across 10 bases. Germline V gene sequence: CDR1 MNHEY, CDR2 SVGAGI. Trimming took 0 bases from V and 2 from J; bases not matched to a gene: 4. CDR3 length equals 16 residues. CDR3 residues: CASSYSRTGGTYEQYF. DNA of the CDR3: TGTGCCAGCAGTTACTCGAGGACAGGGGGAACCTACGAGCAGTACTTC.

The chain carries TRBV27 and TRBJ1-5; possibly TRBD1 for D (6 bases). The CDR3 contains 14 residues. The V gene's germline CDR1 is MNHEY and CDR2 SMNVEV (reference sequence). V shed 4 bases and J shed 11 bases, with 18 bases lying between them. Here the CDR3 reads CASSSSGDPATQHF. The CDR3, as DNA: TGTGCCAGCAGTTCCTCAGGGGATCCCGCCACCCAGCATTTT.

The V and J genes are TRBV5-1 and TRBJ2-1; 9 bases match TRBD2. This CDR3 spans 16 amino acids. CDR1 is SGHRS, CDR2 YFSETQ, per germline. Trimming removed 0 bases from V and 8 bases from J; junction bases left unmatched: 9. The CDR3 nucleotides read TGCGCCAGCAGCTTGGAGCTGGCGGGAGGGCCGGATGAGCAGTTCTTC. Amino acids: CASSLELAGGPDEQFF.